This T cell receptor (beta chain) comes out of a study of technical replicates of blood from a few donors. The repertoire was sequenced with immunoSEQ multiplex PCR; TCRdb's copy has only in-frame clones and lacks some. The sample has around 80,000 clones; around nine tenths are singletons. The CDR3 has 14 residues. The V segment lost 6 bases and the J segment 3 bases; nucleotides outside the gene matches: 7. Per germline, CDR1 MNHNS and CDR2 SASEGT. Source material: T cells isolated from PBMCs. V is TRBV6-1 and J is TRBJ2-7; 8 bases match TRBD1. The TCR comes from a human donor in good health. This chain's CDR3 is CASRGQGLFYEQYF. The CDR3 DNA is TGTGCCAGCAGAGGACAGGGTCTATTCTACGAGCAGTACTTC.